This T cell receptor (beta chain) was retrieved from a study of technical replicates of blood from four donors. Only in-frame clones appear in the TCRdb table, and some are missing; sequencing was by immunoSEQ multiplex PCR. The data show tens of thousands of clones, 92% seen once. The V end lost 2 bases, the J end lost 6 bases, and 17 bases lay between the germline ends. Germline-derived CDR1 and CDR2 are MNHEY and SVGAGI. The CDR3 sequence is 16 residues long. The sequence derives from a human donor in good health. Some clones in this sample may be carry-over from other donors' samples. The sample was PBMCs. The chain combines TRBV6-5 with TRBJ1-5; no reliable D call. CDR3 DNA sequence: TGTGCCAGCAGTTACGCCCCCATGAGATATGGTCAGCCCCAGCATTTT. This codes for CASSYAPMRYGQPQHF.